This TCR beta chain was sequenced in a study of identical twins (dated by TCRdb to 2016 to 2017). A note on the overall study: To test whether fetal clonotypes persist, the study used deep sequencing on TCR alpha and beta repertoires from monozygotic twins, unrelated adults of various ages, and cord blood. To rule out contamination, replicate twin experiments were performed at different times with different library preparation protocols. Points the paper makes about the study in general: In monozygotic twins, recombination models systematically underestimated out-of-frame TCR alpha sharing, but the models matched the sharing seen between unrelated individuals. Fewer insertions were carried by abundant cord blood beta clonotypes; a weaker similar trend was observed in young adult naive repertoires, while no such trend was observed in memory repertoires. The excess sharing between twins in beta out-of-frame sequences was weaker because fewer shared sequences reduced the signal-to-noise ratio. Compared with coincidental sharing between unrelated individuals, out-of-frame TCR alpha sequences shared between twins had an excess of sequences with low generation probability. Zero-insertion analyses could be partly confounded by invariant T cells such as MAIT and iNKT, though diverse VJ usage argued against such confounding for most clonotypes. Because the same donors could not be followed over many years, the conclusions depended on cross-sectional statistical analysis.

A word on this clonotype: The target of this receptor is not known. This sequence may be a read error, since a much larger clone differs from it by one base.

Taken from the germline V gene (reference sequence), the CDR1 and CDR2 loops are DFQATT and SNEGSKA. From V the trimming removes 4 bases and from J it removes 5 bases, while the gene matches leave 9 bases of the junction unaccounted for. The CDR3 has 14 amino acids, counting the end cysteine and phenylalanine. Just the 42-base CDR3 DNA is kept, in frame starting at base 1. To prepare the library, 5' RACE was applied. Instrument on record: Illumina HiSeq 2000. Template switching added a universal primer binding site, and the final cDNA carried a unique molecular identifier that allowed TCR cDNA molecules to be counted accurately. Specific primers in the conserved constant-segment region were used to synthesize first-strand cDNA for the TCR alpha and beta chains. Each cDNA library was double barcoded, with a SMART-Mk sample barcode plus Illumina barcodes, to control for contamination. Two successive PCR steps introduced TruSeq adapter sequences along with Illumina sample barcodes. The Illumina HiSeq platform was used with custom primers to sequence TCR alpha and beta cDNA libraries. Under the source paper's analysis protocol: MiGEC was used to process raw reads and extract unique molecular identifiers, and MiXCR was used to find CDR3 positions. Recombination models were inferred per individual with the repgenHMM and IGoR tools using an EM algorithm. Shared clonotype analysis was performed with the tcR package in R, normalizing sharing by the product of cloneset sizes. Out-of-frame nonproductive sequences were analyzed to study raw recombination free of thymic and clonal selection effects. TCRdb handled the public reads itself, with Q25 trimming in fastp and clone calling in MiXCR, and kept productive beta chains. A single entry per CDR3 protein holds the most common genes and DNA from its merged rows. The V and J calls and clone size come from TCRdb's table, not from the authors' own analysis. In all, the sample holds roughly 280,000 distinct CDR3 sequences, and around 9.7% of those were seen once. Jointly, the top ten make up 6% to 8.5% of the sample.

Every donor in the study was a healthy Caucasian. Three pairs of female monozygotic twins, all aged roughly 18 to 30 years, made up the twin cohort. Positive isolation kits from Invitrogen were used to isolate CD4+ and CD8+ T cell populations. The sample also formed part of further work on yellow fever vaccine responses in identical twins. As that second paper reports: The T cell response to vaccination in identical twins was reported by the authors to appear partly convergent and partly personalized. In the study, vaccine-responding T cell clones were precisely tracked in identical twins.

Sequencing input: CD8+ T cells sorted from blood. Recombination connected TRBV20-1 to TRBJ2-5; 8 junctional bases match TRBD2. The origin of this receptor is a woman between 18 and 29 years old in good health. In nucleotide form, the sequence is TGCAGTGCTATAGCGGGAACGGTAGACGAGACCCAGTACTTC. Its translation reads: CSAIAGTVDETQYF.